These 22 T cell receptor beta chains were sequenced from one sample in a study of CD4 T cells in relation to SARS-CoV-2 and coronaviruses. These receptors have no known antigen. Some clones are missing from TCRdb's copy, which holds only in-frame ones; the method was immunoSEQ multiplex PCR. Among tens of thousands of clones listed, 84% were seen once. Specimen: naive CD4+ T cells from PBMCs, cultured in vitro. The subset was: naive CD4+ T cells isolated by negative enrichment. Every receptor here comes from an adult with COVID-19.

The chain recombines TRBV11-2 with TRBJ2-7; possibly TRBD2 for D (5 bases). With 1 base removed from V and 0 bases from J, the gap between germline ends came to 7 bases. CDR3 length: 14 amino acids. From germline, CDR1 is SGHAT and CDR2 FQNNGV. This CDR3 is CASSLAGSSYEQYF. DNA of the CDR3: TGTGCCAGCAGCTTAGCGGGAAGCTCCTACGAGCAGTACTTC.

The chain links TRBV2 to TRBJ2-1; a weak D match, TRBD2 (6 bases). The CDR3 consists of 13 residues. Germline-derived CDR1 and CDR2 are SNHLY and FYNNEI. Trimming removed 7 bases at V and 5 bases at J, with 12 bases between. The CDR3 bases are TGTGCCAGCAAGAGTAGCGGAAACAATGAGCAGTTCTTC. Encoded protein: CASKSSGNNEQFF. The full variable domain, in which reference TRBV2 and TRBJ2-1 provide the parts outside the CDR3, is EPEVTQTPSHQVTQMGQEVILRCVPISNHLYFYWYRQILGQKVEFLVSFYNNEISEKSEIFDDQFSVERPDGSNFTLKIRSTKLEDSAMYFCASKSSGNNEQFFGPGTRLTVL.

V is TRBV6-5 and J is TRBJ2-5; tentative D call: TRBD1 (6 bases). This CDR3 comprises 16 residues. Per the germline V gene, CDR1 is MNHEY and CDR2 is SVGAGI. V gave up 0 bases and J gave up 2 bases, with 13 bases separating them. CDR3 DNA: TGTGCCAGCAGTTACTCGGGCAGGGGACGTCAAGAGACCCAGTACTTC. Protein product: CASSYSGRGRQETQYF.

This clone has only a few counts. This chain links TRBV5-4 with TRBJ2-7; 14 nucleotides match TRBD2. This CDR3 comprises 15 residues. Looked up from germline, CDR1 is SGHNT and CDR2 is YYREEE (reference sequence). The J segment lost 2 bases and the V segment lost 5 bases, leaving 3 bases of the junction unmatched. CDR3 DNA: TGTGCCAGCAGTACGGGACTAGCGGGGGCCTACGAGCAGTACTTC. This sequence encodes CASSTGLAGAYEQYF.

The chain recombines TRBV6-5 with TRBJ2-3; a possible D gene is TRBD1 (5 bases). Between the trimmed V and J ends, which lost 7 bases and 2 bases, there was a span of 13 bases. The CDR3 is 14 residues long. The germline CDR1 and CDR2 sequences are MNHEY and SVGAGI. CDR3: CASKAGQFTDTQYF. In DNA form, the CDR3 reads TGTGCCAGCAAGGCAGGGCAATTCACAGATACGCAGTATTTT.

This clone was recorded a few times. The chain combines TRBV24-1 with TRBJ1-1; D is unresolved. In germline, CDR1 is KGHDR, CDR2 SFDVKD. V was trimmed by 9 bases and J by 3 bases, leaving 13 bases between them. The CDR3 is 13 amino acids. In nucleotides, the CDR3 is TGTGCCACCCAAGGAAATTTGTACACTGAAGCTTTCTTT. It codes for CATQGNLYTEAFF.

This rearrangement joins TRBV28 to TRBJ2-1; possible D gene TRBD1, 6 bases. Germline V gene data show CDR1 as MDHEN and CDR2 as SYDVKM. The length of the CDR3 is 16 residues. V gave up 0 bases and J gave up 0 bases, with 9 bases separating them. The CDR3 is CASSLWQGSSYNEQFF. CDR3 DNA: TGTGCCAGCAGTTTATGGCAGGGGAGCTCCTACAATGAGCAGTTCTTC. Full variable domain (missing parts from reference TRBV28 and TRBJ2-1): DVKVTQSSRYLVKRTGEKVFLECVQDMDHENMFWYRQDPGLGLRLIYFSYDVKMKEKGDIPEGYSVSREKKERFSLILESASTNQTSMYLCASSLWQGSSYNEQFFGPGTRLTVL.

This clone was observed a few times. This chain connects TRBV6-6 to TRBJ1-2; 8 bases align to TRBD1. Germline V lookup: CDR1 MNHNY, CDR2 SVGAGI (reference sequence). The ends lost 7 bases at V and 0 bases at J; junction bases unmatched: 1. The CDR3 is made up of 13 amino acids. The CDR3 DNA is TGTGCCAGCAAGGACAGGGCTAACTATGGCTACACCTTC. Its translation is CASKDRANYGYTF.

The CDR3 sequence: CASSFRQGAQPQHF. CDR3 in DNA: TGTGCCAGCAGCTTCAGACAGGGGGCTCAGCCCCAGCATTTT. The J gene is TRBJ1-5, the V gene TRBV7-2; the match to TRBD1 covers 10 bases. Trimming cost V 3 bases and J 6 bases; bases outside gene matches: 2. Germline CDR1 reads SGHTA; CDR2 reads FQGNSA. The CDR3 has 14 amino acids.

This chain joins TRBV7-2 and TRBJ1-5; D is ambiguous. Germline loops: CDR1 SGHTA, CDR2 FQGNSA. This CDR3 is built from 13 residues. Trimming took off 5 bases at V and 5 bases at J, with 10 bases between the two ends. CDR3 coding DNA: TGTGCCAGCAGCCACGGCGGGGATCAGCCCCAGCATTTT. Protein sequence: CASSHGGDQPQHF.

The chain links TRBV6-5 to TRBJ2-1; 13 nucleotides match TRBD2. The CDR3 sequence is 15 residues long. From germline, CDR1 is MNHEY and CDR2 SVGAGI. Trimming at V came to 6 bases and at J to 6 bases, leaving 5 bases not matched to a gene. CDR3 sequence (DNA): TGTGCCAGCAGCTCTGGACTAGCGGGAGCCAATGAGCAGTTCTTC. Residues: CASSSGLAGANEQFF.

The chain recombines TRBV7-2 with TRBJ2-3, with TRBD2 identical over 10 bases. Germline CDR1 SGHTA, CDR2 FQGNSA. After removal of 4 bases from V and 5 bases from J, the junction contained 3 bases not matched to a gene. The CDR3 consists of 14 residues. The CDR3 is CASSSQRGGDTQYF. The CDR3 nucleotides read TGTGCCAGCAGCTCCCAGCGGGGGGGAGATACGCAGTATTTT.

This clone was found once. The CDR3 protein is CASSQLPGAAFGGYTF. The CDR3, as DNA: TGCGCCAGCAGCCAATTGCCGGGGGCTGCATTCGGTGGCTACACCTTC. The chain uses TRBV4-1 and TRBJ1-2, with D perhaps matching TRBD1 (6 bases). Looked up from germline, CDR1 is MGHRA and CDR2 is YSYEKL. Trimming removed 2 bases from V and 7 bases from J, with 20 bases in between. The CDR3 covers 16 residues.

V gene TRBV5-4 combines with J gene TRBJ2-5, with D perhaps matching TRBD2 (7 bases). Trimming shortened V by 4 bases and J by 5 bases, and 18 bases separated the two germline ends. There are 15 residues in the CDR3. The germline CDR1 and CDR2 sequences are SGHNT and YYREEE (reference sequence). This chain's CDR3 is CASSNDGGLKETQYF. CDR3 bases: TGTGCCAGCAGCAACGACGGGGGGCTTAAGGAGACCCAGTACTTC.

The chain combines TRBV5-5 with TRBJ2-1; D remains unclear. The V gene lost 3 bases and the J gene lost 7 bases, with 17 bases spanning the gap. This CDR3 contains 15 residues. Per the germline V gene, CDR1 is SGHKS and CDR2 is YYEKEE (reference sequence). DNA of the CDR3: TGTGCCAGCAGCTCACTTAGCAGTTCCACGAATGAGCAGTTCTTC. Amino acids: CASSSLSSSTNEQFF.

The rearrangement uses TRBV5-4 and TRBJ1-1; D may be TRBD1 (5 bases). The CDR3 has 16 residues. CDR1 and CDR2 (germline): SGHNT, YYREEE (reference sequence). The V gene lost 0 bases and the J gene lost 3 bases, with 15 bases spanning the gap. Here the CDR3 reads CASSLAGGRVDTEAFF. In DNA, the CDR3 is TGTGCCAGCAGCTTGGCCGGGGGGAGGGTAGACACTGAAGCTTTCTTT.

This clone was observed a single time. The CDR3 region has the DNA TGCAGTGCTAGAGATCCGGGGCTGGCTTTCTTT. Encoded protein: CSARDPGLAFF. The genes are TRBV20-1 and TRBJ1-1; D possibly corresponds to TRBD1 (5 bases). The CDR3 extends over 11 amino acids. Trimming cost V 0 bases and J 11 bases, with 10 bases left between them. The germline gives CDR1 DFQATT, CDR2 SNEGSKA (reference sequence).

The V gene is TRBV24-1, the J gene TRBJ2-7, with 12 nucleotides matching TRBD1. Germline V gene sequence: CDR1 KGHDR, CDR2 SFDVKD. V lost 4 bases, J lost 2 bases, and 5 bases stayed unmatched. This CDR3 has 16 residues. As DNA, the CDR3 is TGTGCCACCAGTGAAACCGGGACAGGGGGCCCCTACGAGCAGTACTTC. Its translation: CATSETGTGGPYEQYF.

The CDR3 DNA reads TGTGCCACCAGCGTACAGGGGGCTGAAGCTTTCTTT. The encoded protein is CATSVQGAEAFF. The chain is built from TRBV15 and TRBJ1-1; 8 nucleotides align to TRBD1. Germline trimming cut 5 bases from V and 6 bases from J; bases unmatched to any gene: 2. Germline CDR1 is LNHNV and CDR2 is YYDKDF (reference sequence). The CDR3 contains 12 residues.

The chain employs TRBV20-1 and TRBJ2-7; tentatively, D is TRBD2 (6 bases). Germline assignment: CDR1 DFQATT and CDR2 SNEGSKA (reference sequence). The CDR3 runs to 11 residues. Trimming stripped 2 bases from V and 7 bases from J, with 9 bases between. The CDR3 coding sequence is TGCAGTGCTAGACCTGCGGGAGAGCAGTACTTC. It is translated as CSARPAGEQYF.

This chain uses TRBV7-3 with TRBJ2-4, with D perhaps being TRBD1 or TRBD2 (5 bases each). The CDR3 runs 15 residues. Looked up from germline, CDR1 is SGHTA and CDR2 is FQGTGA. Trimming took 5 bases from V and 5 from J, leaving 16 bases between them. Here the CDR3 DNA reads TGTGCCAGCAGCCTCTTCCCGGGGACGCAAAACATTCAGTACTTC. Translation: CASSLFPGTQNIQYF.

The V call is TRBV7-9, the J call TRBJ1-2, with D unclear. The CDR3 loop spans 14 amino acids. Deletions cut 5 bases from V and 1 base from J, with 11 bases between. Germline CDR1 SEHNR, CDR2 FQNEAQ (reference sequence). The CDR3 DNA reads TGTGCCAGCAGCGACGGACGGGGTAACTATGGCTACACCTTC. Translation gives CASSDGRGNYGYTF. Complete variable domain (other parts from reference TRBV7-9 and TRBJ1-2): DTGVSQNPRHKITKRGQNVTFRCDPISEHNRLYWYRQTLGQGPEFLTYFQNEAQLEKSRLLSDRFSAERPKGSFSTLEIQRTEQGDSAMYLCASSDGRGNYGYTFGSGTRLTVV.